The 7 T cell receptor beta chains reported below all come from one sample, sequenced in a study of shared clonotypes between healthy human individuals. The protocol was immunoSEQ multiplex PCR, while the TCRdb copy is restricted to in-frame clones and leaves out a portion. In the table there are millions of clones, about 95% of which are singletons. Naive CD8 cells were CD45RO-negative, positively selected for CCR7, excluding terminally differentiated effector memory CD45RA+ cells. The sequenced sample was naive CD8+ T cells sorted from blood. Receptors were obtained from a man younger than 35 in good health.

J is TRBJ2-3 and V is TRBV12-2; the table's TRBD2 call for D was not verified on the DNA. TRBV12-2 is a listed pseudogene. The CDR3 is 15 residues long. The CDR3 is CASRSAKGEGDTQYF. CDR3 bases: TGTGCAAGTCGCTCAGCCAAGGGGGAGGGAGATACGCAGTATTTT.

V and J are TRBV5-6 and TRBJ1-2; TRBD1 agrees at 7 bases. CDR1 is SGHDT and CDR2 is YYEEEE in the germline V gene. Germline trimming cut 3 bases from V and 0 bases from J; bases unmatched to any gene: 11. The CDR3 has 17 residues. The CDR3 loop is CASSWMLQTGTNYGYTF. The CDR3 DNA reads TGTGCCAGCAGCTGGATGCTACAGACAGGGACTAACTATGGCTACACCTTC.

This chain connects TRBV6-1 to TRBJ2-7; 7 bases agree with TRBD1. The CDR3 has 14 residues. With V trimmed by 4 bases and J by 5 bases, 8 bases remained unmatched. Germline V gene data show CDR1 as MNHNS and CDR2 as SASEGT. The CDR3 spells CASSGRQGPHEQYF. The DNA for the CDR3 is TGTGCCAGCAGTGGACGACAGGGTCCACACGAGCAGTACTTC.

The chain couples TRBV6-5 to TRBJ1-2; 10 bases align to TRBD1. CDR1 is MNHEY and CDR2 is SVGAGI in the germline V gene. V lost 6 bases and J lost 4; bases outside the gene matches: 5. The CDR3 is made up of 14 amino acids. The CDR3 sequence: CASRGTGDSYGYTF. The DNA of the CDR3 is TGTGCCAGCAGAGGGACAGGGGACAGCTATGGCTACACCTTC.

The chain links TRBV5-5 to TRBJ2-1, with 7 positions matching TRBD2. V was pared by 4 bases and J by 4 bases, with 8 bases of the junction left unmatched. The CDR3 runs 15 residues. CDR1 and CDR2 from the germline V gene are SGHKS and YYEKEE (reference sequence). CDR3 loop: CASSPEGGAYNEQFF. CDR3 bases: TGTGCCAGCAGCCCCGAGGGAGGGGCGTACAATGAGCAGTTCTTC.

With regard to this clone: Other DNA sequences of this sample code for an identical CDR3. The chain joins TRBV5-6 to TRBJ1-1; D is perhaps TRBD1 (6 bases). V lost 0 bases to trimming and J lost 10 bases, with 7 bases between them. Per the germline V gene, CDR1 is SGHDT and CDR2 is YYEEEE. The CDR3 length is 11 residues. In nucleotides, the CDR3 is TGTGCCAGCAGCTTGGGAGGGGGAGCTTTCTTT. Protein: CASSLGGGAFF.

The chain's CDR3 is CASRFTYSGQETQYF. CDR3 DNA sequence: TGTGCCAGCAGGTTCACCTATAGCGGACAAGAGACCCAGTACTTC. The chain recombines TRBV7-9 with TRBJ2-5; TRBD2 might be the D (6 bases). The germline CDR1 and CDR2 sequences are SEHNR and FQNEAQ (reference sequence). This CDR3 has 15 amino acids. Trimming removed 6 bases at V and 2 bases at J, with 16 bases between.